These 27 T cell receptor beta chains came from one sample sequenced in a study of CD8+ T cells in alopecia areata (dated by TCRdb to the late 2010s). Library preparation used the immunoSEQ multiplex PCR assay. For TCR sequencing, RNA was extracted from every sample and reverse transcribed into cDNA to serve as template. In TCRdb, the immuneACCESS table is reduced to in-frame sequences with V and J assigned. These tables do not hold every clone; where another copy was compared, an unresolved V gene accounts for under half, and the others remain unexplained. A total of more than 85,000 clones appear in this sample, 40% to 45% of them only once. The top ten constitute 0.7% to 0.95% of the sample. Material for sequencing was CD4+ T cells sorted from blood. The receptors originated from a human donor with alopecia areata.

This clone was seen a handful of times. The CDR3 DNA sequence: TGTGCCAGCAGCTTAGGGACAGGGGGCATCCAAGAGACCCAGTACTTC. Translated: CASSLGTGGIQETQYF. The chain is built from TRBV7-6 and TRBJ2-5; 11 bases are shared with TRBD1. The CDR3 sequence is 16 residues long. CDR1 is SGHVS, CDR2 FNYEAQ, per germline. V was pared by 1 base and J by 1 base, with 2 bases of the junction left unmatched.

The chain has TRBV29-1 and TRBJ2-3; perhaps TRBD1 as D (6 bases). Trimming shortened V by 7 bases and J by 2 bases, and 10 bases separated the two germline ends. This CDR3 is 12 amino acids long. From germline, CDR1 is SQVTM and CDR2 ANQGSEA. CDR3 DNA: TGCAGCGGACAGGAGAACACAGATACGCAGTATTTT. Translated: CSGQENTDTQYF.

This clone was observed a handful of times. The chain links TRBV6-5 to TRBJ2-7; 10 positions match TRBD1. The CDR3 has 13 residues. The germline gives CDR1 MNHEY, CDR2 SVGAGI. The trim removed 6 bases at V and 4 bases at J, leaving 3 bases unmatched. CDR3 DNA: TGTGCCAGCAGACCGGGACAGGGGTACGAGCAGTACTTC. It translates to CASRPGQGYEQYF.

This clone was counted a few times. The chain carries TRBV29-1 and TRBJ2-1; D is ambiguous. Trimming stripped 4 bases from V and 8 bases from J, with 18 bases between. This CDR3 is built from 14 residues. The V gene's germline CDR1 is SQVTM and CDR2 ANQGSEA. CDR3 residues: CSVVAITRVDEQFF. CDR3 sequence (DNA): TGCAGCGTTGTGGCGATAACCCGTGTGGATGAGCAGTTCTTC.

This clone was observed a single time. This chain uses TRBV4-1 with TRBJ2-3; 9 positions match TRBD2. This CDR3 spans 18 amino acids. CDR1 and CDR2 (germline): MGHRA, YSYEKL. With V trimmed by 1 base and J by 3 bases, 11 bases remained unmatched. CDR3 sequence (DNA): TGCGCCAGCAGCCAAGGAACATACGGCGGGAGGGGGACAGATACGCAGTATTTT. Amino acids: CASSQGTYGGRGTDTQYF.

This clone was seen more than once but under ten times. V usage is TRBV6-5 and J usage is TRBJ2-7; D might be TRBD1 (5 bases). Trimming shortened V by 6 bases and J by 5 bases, and 14 bases separated the two germline ends. Germline V gene data show CDR1 as MNHEY and CDR2 as SVGAGI. The CDR3 covers 13 residues. CDR3 region: CASRHLPGNEQYF. The CDR3 coding sequence is TGTGCCAGCAGACACCTTCCAGGGAACGAGCAGTACTTC.

CDR3: CAWSVGTGVETQYF. The CDR3 bases are TGTGCCTGGAGTGTCGGGACAGGGGTAGAGACCCAGTACTTC. V is TRBV30 and J is TRBJ2-5; 10 nucleotides agree with TRBD1. CDR3 length: 14 residues. Germline V lookup: CDR1 GTSNPN, CDR2 SVGIG (reference sequence). V gave up 0 bases and J gave up 4 bases; unmatched junction bases: 2.

The rearrangement joins TRBV29-1 to TRBJ2-5; 9 bases fit TRBD2. This CDR3 contains 13 residues. The V gene's germline CDR1 is SQVTM and CDR2 ANQGSEA. V shed 4 bases and J 5 bases; nucleotides not matched to a gene: 5. CDR3 sequence reads: CSVGVAGDETQYF. The DNA for the CDR3 is TGCAGCGTTGGGGTAGCGGGAGATGAGACCCAGTACTTC. The full variable domain, rest sourced from reference TRBV29-1 and TRBJ2-5, is SAVISQKPSRDICQRGTSLTIQCQVDSQVTMMFWYRQQPGQSLTLIATANQGSEATYESGFVIDKFPISRPNLTFSTLTVSNMSPEDSSIYLCSVGVAGDETQYFGPGTRLLVL.

The V and J genes are TRBV9 and TRBJ1-5; D may be TRBD1 (5 bases). CDR1 SGDLS and CDR2 YYNGEE come from the germline V gene. Trimming cost V 3 bases and J 0 bases, with 10 bases left between them. This CDR3 spans 15 amino acids. The CDR3 region has the DNA TGTGCCAGCAGCGAGACGGGGACTAGCAATCAGCCCCAGCATTTT. This translates into CASSETGTSNQPQHF.

This clone was seen more than once but under ten times. This chain joins TRBV6-6 and TRBJ2-2, with 7 bases fitting TRBD2. V lost 10 bases to trimming and J lost 0 bases; unmatched junction nucleotides: 2. Germline V gene lookup returns CDR1 MNHNY and CDR2 SVGAGI (reference sequence). The length of the CDR3 is 13 residues. CDR3 nucleotides: TGTGCCACAAGCGGGGCGAACACCGGGGAGCTGTTTTTT. Protein product: CATSGANTGELFF.

This clone has only one observation. The chain combines TRBV7-2 with TRBJ2-7, with 9 bases fitting TRBD1. V trimming: 6 bases; J trimming: 0 bases; junction bases outside the gene matches: 6. Germline-derived CDR1 and CDR2 are SGHTA and FQGNSA. CDR3 length: 15 residues. Written as DNA, the CDR3 is TGTGCCAGCAGTTTCGGGACAGGGTTCTCCTACGAGCAGTACTTC. The encoded protein is CASSFGTGFSYEQYF.

The chain has TRBV30 and TRBJ2-2, with a possible D match to TRBD2 (6 bases). The CDR3 has 14 residues. CDR1 is GTSNPN and CDR2 is SVGIG in the germline V gene (reference sequence). V was cut by 2 bases and J by 4 bases, with 11 bases left in between. For the CDR3, the DNA is TGTGCCTGGAGTAACGAGGGAGGCACCGGGGAGCTGTTTTTT. It codes for CAWSNEGGTGELFF.

The chain recombines TRBV30 with TRBJ2-6; a possible D gene is TRBD1 (6 bases). The germline gives CDR1 GTSNPN, CDR2 SVGIG (reference sequence). Trimming pared 3 bases from V and 1 base from J, leaving 19 bases between. The CDR3 is 18 amino acids. In nucleotides, the CDR3 is TGTGCCTGGAGCGGACAACAGGGCCCGTTGTCTGGGGCCAACGTCCTGACTTTC. This sequence encodes CAWSGQQGPLSGANVLTF.

The chain recombines TRBV30 with TRBJ2-1; D ambiguous. This CDR3 region has 13 residues. V gave up 2 bases and J gave up 5 bases, with 10 bases separating them. CDR1 and CDR2 (germline): GTSNPN, SVGIG (reference sequence). CDR3 bases: TGTGCCTGGAGTCTCGGAAGTCACAATGAGCAGTTCTTC. Residues: CAWSLGSHNEQFF.

This clone appeared a few times. The rearrangement joins TRBV29-1 to TRBJ1-3; D is unresolved. This CDR3 is 12 amino acids long. In germline, CDR1 is SQVTM, CDR2 ANQGSEA. V lost 7 bases, J lost 0 bases, and 7 bases lay in between. CDR3 nucleotides: TGCAGCGCAGACACCTCTGGAAACACCATATATTTT. Protein sequence: CSADTSGNTIYF. The full variable domain, completed using reference TRBV29-1 and TRBJ1-3, is SAVISQKPSRDICQRGTSLTIQCQVDSQVTMMFWYRQQPGQSLTLIATANQGSEATYESGFVIDKFPISRPNLTFSTLTVSNMSPEDSSIYLCSADTSGNTIYFGEGSWLTVV.

The chain uses TRBV6-6 and TRBJ2-1, with D possibly being TRBD2 (5 bases). Germline CDR1 MNHNY, CDR2 SVGAGI (reference sequence). The germline V and J ends were trimmed by 5 bases and 3 bases, with 8 bases remaining between them. This CDR3 is built from 13 residues. Written as DNA, the CDR3 is TGTGCCAGCAGTACACTAGACTACAATGAGCAGTTCTTC. Translating gives CASSTLDYNEQFF.

This clone occurred a few times. The rearrangement joins TRBV29-1 to TRBJ1-1; D not certain. The V end lost 4 bases, the J end lost 7 bases, and 13 bases lay between the germline ends. CDR1 and CDR2 (germline): SQVTM, ANQGSEA. This CDR3 is 12 amino acids long. CDR3 coding DNA: TGCAGCGTTGGTATGAGATCGAGTGAAGCTTTCTTT. It specifies CSVGMRSSEAFF.

The chain has TRBV2 and TRBJ2-7; D unresolved. Trimming took 6 bases from V and 2 from J, leaving 8 bases between them. The CDR3 totals 12 residues. The germline V gene has CDR1 SNHLY and CDR2 FYNNEI. In DNA form, the CDR3 reads TGTGCCAGCAGCCCCGATGCCTACGAGCAGTACTTC. It is translated as CASSPDAYEQYF.

This clone was seen more than once but under ten times. The rearrangement joins TRBV4-1 to TRBJ1-5; D not certain. The germline CDR1 and CDR2 sequences are MGHRA and YSYEKL. This CDR3 comprises 15 residues. The germline V and J ends were trimmed by 4 bases and 7 bases, with 17 bases remaining between them. CDR3 in DNA: TGCGCCAGCAGCCCCGGTCCAAGGGAGGTGCAGCCCCAGCATTTT. It codes for CASSPGPREVQPQHF.

The rearrangement uses TRBV4-1 and TRBJ2-3, with 10 nucleotides matching TRBD1. Trimming removed 6 bases from V and 3 bases from J; junction bases left unmatched: 3. Germline V gene sequence: CDR1 MGHRA, CDR2 YSYEKL. The CDR3 has 14 residues. The CDR3 loop is CASRRQGATDTQYF. Written as DNA, the CDR3 is TGCGCCAGCAGGCGACAGGGGGCAACAGATACGCAGTATTTT.

The chain has TRBV29-1 and TRBJ2-1; 8 bases agree with TRBD1. The germline CDR1 and CDR2 sequences are SQVTM and ANQGSEA. V was pared by 7 bases and J by 9 bases, with 8 bases of the junction left unmatched. The CDR3 loop spans 12 amino acids. The CDR3, as DNA: TGCAGCGGCAATCAGGGGGCTGGTGAGCAGTTCTTC. Amino acid sequence: CSGNQGAGEQFF.

This clone was counted between two and nine times. The chain combines TRBV6-6 with TRBJ2-7; a weak D match, TRBD2 (6 bases). Trimming stripped 0 bases from V and 2 bases from J, with 11 bases between. CDR3 length equals 15 residues. Per germline, CDR1 MNHNY and CDR2 SVGAGI (reference sequence). CDR3 sequence: CASSYSGTYPYEQYF. In nucleotides, the CDR3 is TGTGCCAGCAGTTACTCTGGGACTTATCCCTACGAGCAGTACTTC.

This clone was picked up a small number of times. The chain couples TRBV5-1 to TRBJ2-2, with D perhaps matching TRBD1 (6 bases). Trimming stripped 0 bases from V and 7 bases from J, with 13 bases between. The CDR3 spans 15 residues. Germline CDR1 reads SGHRS; CDR2 reads YFSETQ. The CDR3 here is CASSLAAGAGGELFF. CDR3 sequence (DNA): TGCGCCAGCAGCTTGGCGGCAGGGGCCGGCGGGGAGCTGTTTTTT.

This clone was found a few times. The rearrangement links TRBV29-1 to TRBJ2-1; D gene uncertain. Trimming took 4 bases from V and 7 from J, leaving 14 bases between them. Germline V gene data show CDR1 as SQVTM and CDR2 as ANQGSEA. This CDR3 has 13 residues. The CDR3 DNA is TGCAGCGTTGCAAAGGGTGGGTTGAATGAGCAGTTCTTC. Its protein product is CSVAKGGLNEQFF.

The chain uses TRBV28 and TRBJ2-3; 8 positions match TRBD2. Germline values: CDR1 MDHEN, CDR2 SYDVKM. The CDR3 runs to 13 residues. J was trimmed by 4 bases and V by 5 bases; bases with no gene match: 2. The CDR3 loop is CASSPGGADTQYF. The CDR3 nucleotides read TGTGCCAGCAGTCCGGGGGGGGCAGATACGCAGTATTTT.

The CDR3 here is CASSFRTSGENTGELFF. The CDR3 DNA reads TGTGCCAGCAGCTTCCGGACTAGCGGGGAAAACACCGGGGAGCTGTTTTTT. V and J are TRBV7-2 and TRBJ2-2; the match to TRBD2 covers 12 bases. The CDR3 is made up of 17 amino acids. V lost 3 bases to trimming and J lost 2 bases; unmatched junction nucleotides: 4. CDR1 is SGHTA, CDR2 FQGNSA, per germline.

This clone has more than one count but fewer than ten. This rearrangement joins TRBV29-1 to TRBJ2-3, with D perhaps TRBD2 (6 bases). With 3 bases removed from V and 5 bases from J, the gap between germline ends came to 12 bases. The germline V gene has CDR1 SQVTM and CDR2 ANQGSEA. The CDR3 runs to 13 residues. In nucleotides, the CDR3 is TGCAGCGTTGACTTACTAGCTAAAGATACGCAGTATTTT. This encodes CSVDLLAKDTQYF.